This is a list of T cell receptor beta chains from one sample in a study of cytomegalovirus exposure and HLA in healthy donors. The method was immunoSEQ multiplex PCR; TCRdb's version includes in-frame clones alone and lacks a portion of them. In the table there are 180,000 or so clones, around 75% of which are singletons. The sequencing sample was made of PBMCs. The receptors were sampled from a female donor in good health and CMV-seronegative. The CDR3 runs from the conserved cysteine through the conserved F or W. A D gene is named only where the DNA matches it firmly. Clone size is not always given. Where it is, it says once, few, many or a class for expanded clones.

CDR3 DNA: TGTGCTAGCAGCTTGGGGCTAGCGGGAGATACGCAGTATTTT; CDR3 protein: CASSLGLAGDTQYF; clone size: .; CDR3 length: 14; J gene: TRBJ2-3; D gene: TRBD2; V gene: TRBV7-7
CDR3 DNA: TGTGCCAGCAGCTTTGGCCTAGCGGGGTTGGAGACCCAGTACTTC; CDR3 protein: CASSFGLAGLETQYF; clone size: .; CDR3 length: 15; J gene: TRBJ2-5; D gene: TRBD2; V gene: TRBV7-7
CDR3 DNA: TGTGCCAGCAGAAGGCGGGAGGAACTCTACGAGCAGTACTTC; CDR3 protein: CASRRREELYEQYF; clone size: .; CDR3 length: 14; J gene: TRBJ2-7; D gene: TRBD2; V gene: TRBV6-1
CDR3 DNA: TGTGCCAGCAGCCCACCGCCGCGACAGGGGGGCACTGAAGCTTTCTTT; CDR3 protein: CASSPPPRQGGTEAFF; clone size: medium-sized; CDR3 length: 16; J gene: TRBJ1-1; D gene: .; V gene: TRBV21-1
CDR3 DNA: TGTGCCAGCAGCGTACCGAGGGCTAGCGGCTCCACAGATACGCAGTATTTT; CDR3 protein: CASSVPRASGSTDTQYF; clone size: .; CDR3 length: 17; J gene: TRBJ2-3; D gene: TRBD2; V gene: TRBV9
CDR3 DNA: TGCGCCAGCAGCTCACTAGCGGGCACAGATACGCAGTATTTT; CDR3 protein: CASSSLAGTDTQYF; clone size: .; CDR3 length: 14; J gene: TRBJ2-3; D gene: TRBD2; V gene: TRBV5-1
CDR3 DNA: TGCAGCGTCACCGGGCCCGGGACAGGGAACTATGGCTACACCTTC; CDR3 protein: CSVTGPGTGNYGYTF; clone size: .; CDR3 length: 15; J gene: TRBJ1-2; D gene: TRBD1; V gene: TRBV29-1
CDR3 DNA: TGTGCCAGCAGTCGAAGGAGGGCCGGGGAGCTGTTTTTT; CDR3 protein: CASSRRRAGELFF; clone size: .; CDR3 length: 13; J gene: TRBJ2-2; D gene: .; V gene: TRBV6-1
CDR3 DNA: TGTGCCAGCGGAGGAAAGCCGGAGGTCTCCTACGAGCAGTACTTC; CDR3 protein: CASGGKPEVSYEQYF; clone size: .; CDR3 length: 15; J gene: TRBJ2-7; D gene: .; V gene: TRBV6-5
CDR3 DNA: TGTGCCAGCAGCTTAGTAGCGGGCTTTGCCGATACGCAGTATTTT; CDR3 protein: CASSLVAGFADTQYF; clone size: .; CDR3 length: 15; J gene: TRBJ2-3; D gene: TRBD2; V gene: TRBV7-6
CDR3 DNA: TGCAGCGTCAGAGATGACAGGGGGCGCGACTTAGAGACCCAGTACTTC; CDR3 protein: CSVRDDRGRDLETQYF; clone size: .; CDR3 length: 16; J gene: TRBJ2-5; D gene: TRBD1; V gene: TRBV29-1
CDR3 DNA: TGTGCCAGCAGTTTACAGGGTTCGTACGAGCAGTACTTC; CDR3 protein: CASSLQGSYEQYF; clone size: .; CDR3 length: 13; J gene: TRBJ2-7; D gene: .; V gene: TRBV27
CDR3 DNA: TGTGCCAGCAGCCCTAGCTGGGGAACCACCGAGCAGTACTTC; CDR3 protein: CASSPSWGTTEQYF; clone size: .; CDR3 length: 14; J gene: TRBJ2-7; D gene: .; V gene: TRBV7-8
CDR3 DNA: TGTGCCAGCAGTTTCCACTACAATGAGCAGTTCTTC; CDR3 protein: CASSFHYNEQFF; clone size: .; CDR3 length: 12; J gene: TRBJ2-1; D gene: .; V gene: TRBV7-2
CDR3 DNA: TGTGCCAGCAGCTTAGAGAGGGACAGGGGAAACGTCCTGACTTTC; CDR3 protein: CASSLERDRGNVLTF; clone size: .; CDR3 length: 15; J gene: TRBJ2-6; D gene: TRBD1; V gene: TRBV7-9
CDR3 DNA: TGTGCCAGCAGTTACTTCCGGAACACCGGGGAGCTGTTTTTT; CDR3 protein: CASSYFRNTGELFF; clone size: .; CDR3 length: 14; J gene: TRBJ2-2; D gene: .; V gene: TRBV6-5
CDR3 DNA: TGCGCCAGCAGCTTGGGAGGGGACAGGACAGCTTTCTTT; CDR3 protein: CASSLGGDRTAFF; clone size: .; CDR3 length: 13; J gene: TRBJ1-1; D gene: TRBD1; V gene: TRBV5-1
CDR3 DNA: TGTGCCAGCCGATCGACTGGGGCTAGCGGGGGATCCTACGAGCAGTACTTC; CDR3 protein: CASRSTGASGGSYEQYF; clone size: .; CDR3 length: 17; J gene: TRBJ2-7; D gene: TRBD2; V gene: TRBV11-3
CDR3 DNA: TGTGCCAGTAGTATGGGGACTAGCGGGGGGCCGAACACCGGGGAGCTGTTTTTT; CDR3 protein: CASSMGTSGGPNTGELFF; clone size: few; CDR3 length: 18; J gene: TRBJ2-2; D gene: TRBD2; V gene: TRBV19
CDR3 DNA: TGTGCCTGGAGTGTTGGCTCTCTAACTAATGAAAAACTGTTTTTT; CDR3 protein: CAWSVGSLTNEKLFF; clone size: .; CDR3 length: 15; J gene: TRBJ1-4; D gene: .; V gene: TRBV30
CDR3 DNA: TGTGCCAGCAGCCGGACTAGCGGGTTTCAAGAGACCCAGTACTTC; CDR3 protein: CASSRTSGFQETQYF; clone size: .; CDR3 length: 15; J gene: TRBJ2-5; D gene: TRBD2; V gene: TRBV7-9
CDR3 DNA: TGTGCCAGCAGCCCTTACGGGACTGAGCAAGAGACCCAGTACTTC; CDR3 protein: CASSPYGTEQETQYF; clone size: .; CDR3 length: 15; J gene: TRBJ2-5; D gene: .; V gene: TRBV7-9
CDR3 DNA: TGTGCCTGGAGGAACAGGGGGATGAACGAGCAGTACTTC; CDR3 protein: CAWRNRGMNEQYF; clone size: .; CDR3 length: 13; J gene: TRBJ2-7; D gene: TRBD1; V gene: TRBV30
CDR3 DNA: TGTGCCAGCAGCTTTCCAGGTTGGGAGCAGTTCTTC; CDR3 protein: CASSFPGWEQFF; clone size: .; CDR3 length: 12; J gene: TRBJ2-1; D gene: .; V gene: TRBV11-2
CDR3 DNA: TGCGCCAGCAGCCATACGGACAGGGGACTCTACGAGCAGTACTTC; CDR3 protein: CASSHTDRGLYEQYF; clone size: .; CDR3 length: 15; J gene: TRBJ2-7; D gene: TRBD1; V gene: TRBV4-1
CDR3 DNA: TGTGCCAGCAGCTTAGTCACGGGGTCGGCTGGAAACACCATATATTTT; CDR3 protein: CASSLVTGSAGNTIYF; clone size: .; CDR3 length: 16; J gene: TRBJ1-3; D gene: .; V gene: TRBV7-6
CDR3 DNA: .; CDR3 protein: CASSLFGGGAEFF; clone size: .; CDR3 length: 13; J gene: TRBJ2-1; D gene: .; V gene: TRBV7-3
CDR3 DNA: TGTGCTAGCAGCCTCGACAGGGGTACTGAAGCTTTCTTT; CDR3 protein: CASSLDRGTEAFF; clone size: .; CDR3 length: 13; J gene: TRBJ1-1; D gene: TRBD1; V gene: TRBV7-7
CDR3 DNA: TGTGCCAGTCAAAGCGGGAGCGGGACCGGGGAGCTGTTTTTT; CDR3 protein: CASQSGSGTGELFF; clone size: .; CDR3 length: 14; J gene: TRBJ2-2; D gene: TRBD2; V gene: TRBV19
CDR3 DNA: TGTGCCAGCAGTGTGGCAACAGGGCCCCAGCAGTACTTC; CDR3 protein: CASSVATGPQQYF; clone size: .; CDR3 length: 13; J gene: TRBJ2-7; D gene: .; V gene: TRBV6-1
CDR3 DNA: TGTGCCAGCAGCTTCAGACAGGGACCTGCCTACGAGCAGTACTTC; CDR3 protein: CASSFRQGPAYEQYF; clone size: .; CDR3 length: 15; J gene: TRBJ2-7; D gene: TRBD1; V gene: TRBV7-9
CDR3 DNA: TGTGCCAGCTCACCACCAGGGACAGTTTCTTCCCTCGGGGAGCTGTTTTTT; CDR3 protein: CASSPPGTVSSLGELFF; clone size: .; CDR3 length: 17; J gene: TRBJ2-2; D gene: TRBD1; V gene: TRBV18
CDR3 DNA: TGCAGCGTTGAAGATCTTCGCAGGGCCGAAAACATTCAGTACTTC; CDR3 protein: CSVEDLRRAENIQYF; clone size: .; CDR3 length: 15; J gene: TRBJ2-4; D gene: .; V gene: TRBV29-1
CDR3 DNA: TGTGCCAGCAGCGCGTGGGAGACCCAGTACTTC; CDR3 protein: CASSAWETQYF; clone size: .; CDR3 length: 11; J gene: TRBJ2-5; D gene: .; V gene: TRBV6-4
CDR3 DNA: TGTGCCAGCAGCCTCAGACTAGCGGGGACCGATACGCAGTATTTT; CDR3 protein: CASSLRLAGTDTQYF; clone size: .; CDR3 length: 15; J gene: TRBJ2-3; D gene: TRBD2; V gene: TRBV11-3
CDR3 DNA: TGTGCCAGCAGTGACGAACCAAGGGGTCAGGGCTACACCTTC; CDR3 protein: CASSDEPRGQGYTF; clone size: .; CDR3 length: 14; J gene: TRBJ1-2; D gene: .; V gene: TRBV6-4
CDR3 DNA: TGTGCCAGCAGCGCACCGAACAGGGGGCAAAGGTACGAGCAGTACTTC; CDR3 protein: CASSAPNRGQRYEQYF; clone size: .; CDR3 length: 16; J gene: TRBJ2-7; D gene: TRBD1; V gene: TRBV9
CDR3 DNA: TGTGCCAGCAGTTCATTCCCCTCCTACGAGCAGTACTTC; CDR3 protein: CASSSFPSYEQYF; clone size: .; CDR3 length: 13; J gene: TRBJ2-7; D gene: .; V gene: TRBV27
CDR3 DNA: TGTGCCAGCTCGCCGACAACGTACTACGAGCAGTACTTC; CDR3 protein: CASSPTTYYEQYF; clone size: .; CDR3 length: 13; J gene: TRBJ2-7; D gene: .; V gene: TRBV18
CDR3 DNA: TGTGCCACCAGCACGCGTGGTAATGAGCAGTTCTTC; CDR3 protein: CATSTRGNEQFF; clone size: .; CDR3 length: 12; J gene: TRBJ2-1; D gene: .; V gene: TRBV15
CDR3 DNA: TGTGCCAGCAGCCCTGGCGGGGTGGGGACTGAAGCTTTCTTT; CDR3 protein: CASSPGGVGTEAFF; clone size: .; CDR3 length: 14; J gene: TRBJ1-1; D gene: .; V gene: TRBV9
CDR3 DNA: TGTGCCAGTAGTAGCGGACAGGGGCTAATTTACGAGCAGTACTTC; CDR3 protein: CASSSGQGLIYEQYF; clone size: few; CDR3 length: 15; J gene: TRBJ2-7; D gene: TRBD1; V gene: TRBV19
CDR3 DNA: TGTGCCAGCAGCGGCTCCGGGACAGGGCAGAGGAACACTGAAGCTTTCTTT; CDR3 protein: CASSGSGTGQRNTEAFF; clone size: .; CDR3 length: 17; J gene: TRBJ1-1; D gene: TRBD1; V gene: TRBV2
CDR3 DNA: TGTGCCAGCAGCCCCCGCTGGTGGGGCGCCACCGGGGAGCTGTTTTTT; CDR3 protein: CASSPRWWGATGELFF; clone size: .; CDR3 length: 16; J gene: TRBJ2-2; D gene: .; V gene: TRBV7-9
CDR3 DNA: TGTGCCAGTAGTACCCGCTGGGAGTCAAGCTATGGCTACACCTTC; CDR3 protein: CASSTRWESSYGYTF; clone size: .; CDR3 length: 15; J gene: TRBJ1-2; D gene: .; V gene: TRBV19
CDR3 DNA: TGCGCCAGCAGCATACAGGGGACGTCTCAAGAGACCCAGTACTTC; CDR3 protein: CASSIQGTSQETQYF; clone size: .; CDR3 length: 15; J gene: TRBJ2-5; D gene: TRBD1; V gene: TRBV5-1
CDR3 DNA: TGTGCCAGTAGCGGGACAGGGGGCGAGCAGTACTTC; CDR3 protein: CASSGTGGEQYF; clone size: once; CDR3 length: 12; J gene: TRBJ2-7; D gene: TRBD1; V gene: TRBV19
CDR3 DNA: TGCGCCAGCAGCCAACGGAGGGGGCTAGGGGGCTACACCTTC; CDR3 protein: CASSQRRGLGGYTF; clone size: .; CDR3 length: 14; J gene: TRBJ1-2; D gene: TRBD1; V gene: TRBV4-3
CDR3 DNA: TGTGCCTGGAGTGGGAACGGGGGAAAGAACACTGAAGCTTTCTTT; CDR3 protein: CAWSGNGGKNTEAFF; clone size: .; CDR3 length: 15; J gene: TRBJ1-1; D gene: .; V gene: TRBV30
CDR3 DNA: TGTGCCAGCAGCTCAGGACAGGTGAACACCGGGGAGCTGTTTTTT; CDR3 protein: CASSSGQVNTGELFF; clone size: .; CDR3 length: 15; J gene: TRBJ2-2; D gene: TRBD1; V gene: TRBV11-3
CDR3 DNA: TGTGCCAGCAGCGTAGAACCTGGGGGGCGCGGGGGCGGCTACACCTTC; CDR3 protein: CASSVEPGGRGGGYTF; clone size: .; CDR3 length: 16; J gene: TRBJ1-2; D gene: .; V gene: TRBV9